This TCR beta chain was observed in a study of post-analysis software for immune sequencing data (dated by TCRdb to between 2015 and 2017). About the full investigation: Relapsing-remitting, secondary progressive and progressive-relapsing multiple sclerosis were recorded as disease courses, and subtype annotation was lacking for some patients. Patient repertoires were compared against 11 to 12 previously published healthy control repertoires from donors aged 6 to 25 years. A subset of samples was prepared in parallel using single-end sample barcoding, then pooled and co-amplified after Illumina adapter ligation. General findings and caveats noted by the study authors: Patients showed significantly higher frequencies than controls for several TRBV segments, among them TRBV5-6, TRBV5-1 and TRBV20-1. The multiple sclerosis patient group was slightly younger than the control group. Multiple sclerosis patients had significantly lower normalized Chao1 diversity than controls, a result that suggests substantial peripheral T-cell clonal expansion. When samples were clustered directly using the F measure, samples prepared in the same batch co-clustered strongly, which prompted a batch-effect correction.

This clonotype occurred a few times. Its antigen is not yet known. No base-level quality is on record; no much larger clone is a single base apart. CDR1 and CDR2, per the germline V gene, are SQVTM and ANQGSEA. The CDR3 numbers 12 residues from cysteine through phenylalanine. CDR3 DNA only is kept here, 36 bases in frame from base 1. The trim is 4 bases for V and 3 bases for J, with a gap of 9 bases between the germline ends. To demonstrate the VDJtools post-analysis software, TCR beta repertoires were profiled from the peripheral blood of about 13 young patients with multiple sclerosis. Multiple sclerosis patients were children and adolescents aged about 6 to 15 years. The library was produced with PCR. These reads were obtained on an Illumina HiSeq 2500. To reduce PCR and sequencing biases, unique molecular identifiers were built into the TCR beta cDNA libraries. Some 500,000 cDNA molecules were obtained for every 1 to 10 million input T cells, so each molecule roughly corresponded to one T cell. The patient libraries were prepared and sequenced using the same protocol as the earlier healthy control dataset. Within a given batch, samples were prepared together, multiplexed and sequenced on the same HiSeq lane. As for how the authors treated the data: MIGEC handled the raw barcoded reads, throwing out single-read molecular identifier groups before consensus assembly and CDR3 extraction. VDJtools was used for post-analysis of the clonotype tables, and diversity was normalized by down-sampling every dataset to the size of the smallest sample. Repertoire overlap clustering matched CDR3 amino acid but not nucleotide sequences to correct batch-related cross-sample contamination. In TCRdb, the public reads were trimmed at Q25 with fastp and aligned with MiXCR, with productive beta chains retained. Rows matching on CDR3 protein sequence are summarized as one entry with the most common DNA and genes. What appears here as the V and J calls and clone size reflects TCRdb's work, not the paper's. Present in this sample are roughly 400,000 distinct CDR3 sequences, 39% of which were seen just once. The ten largest clones take up 6.5% to 8% of the sample.

In this chain, TRBV29-1 is recombined with TRBJ2-5, with the D call perhaps TRBD1 or TRBD2, each one matching 6 bases. Sequenced sample: blood. The source is a girl aged 2-10 years with multiple sclerosis. The CDR3 amino acid sequence is: CSVARGEETQYF. The nucleotides are TGCAGCGTTGCGAGGGGGGAAGAGACCCAGTACTTC.